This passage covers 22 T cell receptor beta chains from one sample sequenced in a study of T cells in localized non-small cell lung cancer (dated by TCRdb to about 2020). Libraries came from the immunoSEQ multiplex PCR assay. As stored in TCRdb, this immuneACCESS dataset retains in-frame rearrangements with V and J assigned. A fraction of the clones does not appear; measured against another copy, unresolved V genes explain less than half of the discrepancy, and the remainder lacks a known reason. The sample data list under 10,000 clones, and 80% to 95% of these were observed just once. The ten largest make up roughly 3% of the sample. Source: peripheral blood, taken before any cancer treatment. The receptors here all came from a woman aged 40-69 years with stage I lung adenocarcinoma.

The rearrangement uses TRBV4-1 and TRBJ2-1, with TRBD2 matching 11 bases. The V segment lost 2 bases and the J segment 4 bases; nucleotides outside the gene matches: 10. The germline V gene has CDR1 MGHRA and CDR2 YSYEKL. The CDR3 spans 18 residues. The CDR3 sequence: CASSQPSSGTSGYNEQFF. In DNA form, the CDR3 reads TGCGCCAGCAGCCAACCCTCATCTGGGACTAGCGGATACAATGAGCAGTTCTTC.

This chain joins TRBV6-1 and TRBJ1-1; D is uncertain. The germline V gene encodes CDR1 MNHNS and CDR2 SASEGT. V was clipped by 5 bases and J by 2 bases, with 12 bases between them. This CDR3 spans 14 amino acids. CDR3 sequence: CASSLDWENTEAFF. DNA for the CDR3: TGTGCCAGCAGTTTGGATTGGGAAAACACTGAAGCTTTCTTT.

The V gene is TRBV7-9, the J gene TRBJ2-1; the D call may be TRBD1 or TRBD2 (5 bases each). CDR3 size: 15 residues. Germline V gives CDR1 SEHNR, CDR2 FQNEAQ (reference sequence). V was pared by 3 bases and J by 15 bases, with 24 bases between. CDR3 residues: CASSFETTVDSRGFF. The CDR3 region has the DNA TGTGCCAGCAGCTTTGAAACCACCGTAGATTCGAGGGGGTTCTTC.

CDR3 sequence (DNA): TGTGCCAGCAGCTTGAGAGTCCCCTACGAGCAGTACTTC. Translated, it gives CASSLRVPYEQYF. The chain couples TRBV5-8 to TRBJ2-7; no definite D call. The V gene's germline CDR1 is SGHTS and CDR2 YDEGEE. Trimming pared 1 base from V and 2 bases from J, leaving 7 bases between. The CDR3 loop spans 13 amino acids.

The DNA for the CDR3 is TGTGCCAGTAGGTTAAGTGAGAACACCGGGGAGCTGTTTTTT. It yields the protein CASRLSENTGELFF. The rearrangement joins TRBV19 to TRBJ2-2; D not certain. The CDR3 is 14 residues long. Trimming removed 6 bases at V and 1 base at J, with 9 bases between. Germline V gene sequence: CDR1 LNHDA, CDR2 SQIVND (reference sequence).

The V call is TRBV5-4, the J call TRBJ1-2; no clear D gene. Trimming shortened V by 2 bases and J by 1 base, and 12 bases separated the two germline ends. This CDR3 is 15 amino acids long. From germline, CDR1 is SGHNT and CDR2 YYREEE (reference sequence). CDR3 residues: CASSFWTRINYGYTF. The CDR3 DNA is TGTGCCAGCAGCTTTTGGACTCGTATTAACTATGGCTACACCTTC.

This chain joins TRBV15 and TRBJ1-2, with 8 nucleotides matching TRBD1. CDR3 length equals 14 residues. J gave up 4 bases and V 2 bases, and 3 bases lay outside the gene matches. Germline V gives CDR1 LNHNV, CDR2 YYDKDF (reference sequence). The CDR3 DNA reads TGTGCCACCAGCAGACAGGGGGCTGGCTATGGCTACACCTTC. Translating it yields CATSRQGAGYGYTF.

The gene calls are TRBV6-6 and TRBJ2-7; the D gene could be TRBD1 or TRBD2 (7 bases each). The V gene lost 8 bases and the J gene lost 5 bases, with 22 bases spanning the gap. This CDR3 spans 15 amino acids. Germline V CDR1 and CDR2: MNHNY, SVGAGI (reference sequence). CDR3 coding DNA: TGTGCCAGCTCACTCCCCAGGGGGGGGTTCCACGAGCAGTACTTC. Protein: CASSLPRGGFHEQYF.

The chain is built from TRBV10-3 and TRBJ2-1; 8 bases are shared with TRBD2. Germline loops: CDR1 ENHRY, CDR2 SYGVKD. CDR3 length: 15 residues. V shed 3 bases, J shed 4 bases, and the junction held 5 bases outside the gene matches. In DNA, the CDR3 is TGTGCCATCAGTGAACAACTAGCGGCTTACAATGAGCAGTTCTTC. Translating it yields CAISEQLAAYNEQFF.

CDR3 in amino acids: CASSLERDLHEQFF. DNA of the CDR3: TGTGCCAGTAGTCTGGAGCGGGACCTACATGAGCAGTTCTTC. The chain uses TRBV19 and TRBJ2-1, with TRBD2 identical over 7 bases. J was trimmed by 8 bases and V by 5 bases; bases with no gene match: 9. The length of the CDR3 is 14 residues. Germline CDR1 is LNHDA and CDR2 is SQIVND (reference sequence).

Written as DNA, the CDR3 is TGTGCCTGGAGTGTCGGGGGATATAATTCACCCCTCCACTTT. Its protein product is CAWSVGGYNSPLHF. The chain carries TRBV30 and TRBJ1-6; D is perhaps TRBD1 (5 bases). Between the trimmed V and J ends, which lost 0 bases and 4 bases, there was a span of 7 bases. The CDR3 length is 14 residues. CDR1 GTSNPN and CDR2 SVGIG come from the germline V gene (reference sequence).

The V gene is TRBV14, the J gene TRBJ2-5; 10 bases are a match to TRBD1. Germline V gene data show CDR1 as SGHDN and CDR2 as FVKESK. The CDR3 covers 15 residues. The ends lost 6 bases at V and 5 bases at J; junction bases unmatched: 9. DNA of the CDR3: TGTGCCAGCAGTCCCTACGCGGACAGGGGGGAGACCCAGTACTTC. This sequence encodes CASSPYADRGETQYF.

The CDR3 region is CASSLVAGNPGANVLTF. The DNA of the CDR3 is TGTGCCAGCAGCTTGGTAGCAGGGAATCCTGGGGCCAACGTCCTGACTTTC. The rearrangement links TRBV5-5 to TRBJ2-6; tentative D call: TRBD1 (5 bases). V was pared by 0 bases and J by 2 bases, with 12 bases between. There are 17 residues in the CDR3. Per the germline V gene, CDR1 is SGHKS and CDR2 is YYEKEE (reference sequence). The full variable domain, with the rest looked up from reference TRBV5-5 and TRBJ2-6, is DAGVTQSPTHLIKTRGQQVTLRCSPISGHKSVSWYQQVLGQGPQFIFQYYEKEERGRGNFPDRFSARQFPNYSSELNVNALLLGDSALYLCASSLVAGNPGANVLTFGAGSRLTVL.

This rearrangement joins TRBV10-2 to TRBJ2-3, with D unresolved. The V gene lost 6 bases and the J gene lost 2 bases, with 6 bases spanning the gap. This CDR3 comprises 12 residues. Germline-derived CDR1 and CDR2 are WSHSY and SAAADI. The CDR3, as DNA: TGCGCCAGCAGCCTGGACACAGATACGCAGTATTTT. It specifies CASSLDTDTQYF.

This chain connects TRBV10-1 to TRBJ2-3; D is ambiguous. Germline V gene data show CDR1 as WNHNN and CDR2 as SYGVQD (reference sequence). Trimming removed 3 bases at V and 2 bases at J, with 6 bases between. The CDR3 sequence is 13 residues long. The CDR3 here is CASSDPPTDTQYF. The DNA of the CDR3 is TGCGCCAGCAGTGACCCGCCCACAGATACGCAGTATTTT.

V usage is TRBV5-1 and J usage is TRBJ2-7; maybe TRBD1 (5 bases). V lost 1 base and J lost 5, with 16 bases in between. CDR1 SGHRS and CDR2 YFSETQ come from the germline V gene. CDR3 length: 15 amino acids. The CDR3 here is CASSLWGQGSDEQYF. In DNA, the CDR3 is TGCGCCAGCAGCTTGTGGGGTCAGGGCTCGGACGAGCAGTACTTC.

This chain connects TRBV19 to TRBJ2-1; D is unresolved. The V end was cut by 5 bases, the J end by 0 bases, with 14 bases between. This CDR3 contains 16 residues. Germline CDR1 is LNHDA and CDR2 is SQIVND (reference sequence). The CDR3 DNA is TGTGCCAGTAGTCCGAGGACGTTTAGCTCCTACAATGAGCAGTTCTTC. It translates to CASSPRTFSSYNEQFF.

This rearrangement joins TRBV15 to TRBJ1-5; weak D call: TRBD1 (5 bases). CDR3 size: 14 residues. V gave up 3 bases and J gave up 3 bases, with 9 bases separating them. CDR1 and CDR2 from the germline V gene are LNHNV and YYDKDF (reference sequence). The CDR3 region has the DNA TGTGCCACCAGCAGGGGGACGGTCAATCAGCCCCAGCATTTT. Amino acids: CATSRGTVNQPQHF.

The CDR3 region has the DNA TGTGCCAGCAGTGAAGATTTGGATCCCTCCTACAATGAGCAGTTCTTC. It yields the protein CASSEDLDPSYNEQFF. The chain employs TRBV2 and TRBJ2-1; D call uncertain. The length of the CDR3 is 16 residues. Deletions cut 1 base from V and 0 bases from J, with 10 bases between. Germline CDR1 SNHLY, CDR2 FYNNEI.

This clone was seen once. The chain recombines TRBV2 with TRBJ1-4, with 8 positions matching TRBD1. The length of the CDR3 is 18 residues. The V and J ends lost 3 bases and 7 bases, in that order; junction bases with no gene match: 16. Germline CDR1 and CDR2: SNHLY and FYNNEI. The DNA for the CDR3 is TGTGCCAGCAGTGACCCGACCCTCCGGACAGGGACGGGTGAAAAACTGTTTTTT. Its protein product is CASSDPTLRTGTGEKLFF.

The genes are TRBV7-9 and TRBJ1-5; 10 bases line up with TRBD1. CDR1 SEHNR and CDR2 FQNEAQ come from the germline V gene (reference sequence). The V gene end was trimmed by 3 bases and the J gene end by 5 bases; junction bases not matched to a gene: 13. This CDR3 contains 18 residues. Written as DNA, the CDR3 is TGTGCCAGCAGCTTGGACCCCTGGACAGGGGGATTCGATCAGCCCCAGCATTTT. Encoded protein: CASSLDPWTGGFDQPQHF.

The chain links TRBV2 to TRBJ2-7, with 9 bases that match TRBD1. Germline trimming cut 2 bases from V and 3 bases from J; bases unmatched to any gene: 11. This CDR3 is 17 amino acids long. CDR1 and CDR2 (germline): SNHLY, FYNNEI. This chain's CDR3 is CASSERRSATGGYEQYF. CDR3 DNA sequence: TGTGCCAGCAGTGAAAGGAGGTCCGCGACAGGGGGCTACGAGCAGTACTTC.